This TCR beta chain was documented in a study of cytomegalovirus exposure and HLA in healthy donors. About the study: Among the approximately 430 donors who were genotyped, about 79% fell in the genetic ancestry cluster that is associated with self-reported Caucasian donors. Whole-study findings and limits: Immune exposure was documented only through CMV serostatus.

Primers included in the PCR were 60 Vbeta and 13 Jbeta primers. Profiled with immunoSEQ multiplex PCR; TCRdb holds only in-frame clones, not every one. The table shows some 150,000 clones, with about four fifths occurring only once. With respect to this clone: Its antigen is still unknown.

Germline-derived CDR1 and CDR2 are MNHEY and SMNVEV (reference sequence). The CDR3 covers 13 residues. The germline V and J ends were trimmed by 5 bases and 11 bases, with 18 bases remaining between them. The source material was PBMCs. This receptor was taken from a man aged 25 to 40 in good health and CMV-seronegative. This sequence joins TRBV27 and TRBJ1-1, with TRBD1 as a possible D gene (5 bases). The CDR3 region is CASSPSLRGLAFF. As DNA, the CDR3 is TGTGCCAGCAGTCCCTCTCTAAGGGGCTTGGCTTTCTTT.